These T cell receptor beta chains were read from a single sample in a study of shared clonotypes between healthy human individuals. Produced via immunoSEQ multiplex PCR; TCRdb's table is partial and in-frame only. Among about 470,000 clones listed, about four fifths were seen once. Sequenced sample: PBMCs. The receptors derive from a woman between 35 and 50 years old in good health. Some clones in this sample may be carry-over from other donors' samples. The CDR3 runs from the conserved cysteine through the conserved F or W. The order of the fields is J gene, D gene, V gene, clone size, CDR3 DNA, CDR3 protein. A D gene is named only where the DNA matches it firmly. Clone size is stated in some rows and not others, as once, few, many or a class when expanded.

J gene: TRBJ2-3
D gene: .
V gene: TRBV4-1
clone size: .
CDR3 DNA: TGCGCCAGCAGCAACCGGGACCCCACAGATACGCAGTATTTT
CDR3 protein: CASSNRDPTDTQYF

J gene: TRBJ2-3
D gene: .
V gene: TRBV14
clone size: .
CDR3 DNA: TGTGCCAGCAGCCAAGATGAGGGGAGGTATACGCAGTATTTT
CDR3 protein: CASSQDEGRYTQYF

J gene: TRBJ2-7
D gene: .
V gene: TRBV14
clone size: .
CDR3 DNA: TGTGCCAGCAGCCAAGCTGGGGGGCTTTGGGAGCAGTACTTC
CDR3 protein: CASSQAGGLWEQYF

J gene: TRBJ2-7
D gene: TRBD2
V gene: TRBV30
clone size: .
CDR3 DNA: TGTGCCTGCATAGCGGGAGGGCCTACCTCGGGGGAGCAGTACTTC
CDR3 protein: CACIAGGPTSGEQYF

J gene: TRBJ2-2
D gene: .
V gene: TRBV6-1
clone size: .
CDR3 DNA: TGTGCCAGCAGTGAACAGTTGACATCGAACACCGGGGAGCTGTTTTTT
CDR3 protein: CASSEQLTSNTGELFF

J gene: TRBJ2-5
D gene: .
V gene: TRBV30
clone size: .
CDR3 DNA: TGTGCCTGGAGTGTCTCGCCGGGACTCGCTTTGGAGACCCAGTACTTC
CDR3 protein: CAWSVSPGLALETQYF

J gene: TRBJ2-1
D gene: .
V gene: TRBV7-2
clone size: medium-sized
CDR3 DNA: TGTGCCAGCAGCTTCTACAATGAGCAGTTCTTC
CDR3 protein: CASSFYNEQFF

J gene: TRBJ2-7
D gene: .
V gene: TRBV15
clone size: few
CDR3 DNA: TGTGCCACCAGCAGAGCCCGGGGTTCCTCCCACGAGCAGTACTTC
CDR3 protein: CATSRARGSSHEQYF

J gene: TRBJ2-5
D gene: .
V gene: TRBV15
clone size: .
CDR3 DNA: TGTGCCACCAGCAGGGCCCTTAGGGCAATCTGGGAGACCCAGTACTTC
CDR3 protein: CATSRALRAIWETQYF

J gene: TRBJ2-7
D gene: .
V gene: TRBV2
clone size: .
CDR3 DNA: TGTGCCAGCAGGGGGGCAGCCTACGAGCAGTACTTC
CDR3 protein: CASRGAAYEQYF

J gene: TRBJ2-2
D gene: .
V gene: TRBV5-4
clone size: .
CDR3 DNA: TGTGCCAGCAGCTTGGGGCCCCAGGGGTCGAACACCGGGGAGCTGTTTTTT
CDR3 protein: CASSLGPQGSNTGELFF

J gene: TRBJ2-2
D gene: .
V gene: TRBV29-1
clone size: few
CDR3 DNA: TGCAGCGTTGGCGGGGAGGCCGGGGAGCTGTTTTTT
CDR3 protein: CSVGGEAGELFF

J gene: TRBJ1-1
D gene: .
V gene: TRBV7-3
clone size: few
CDR3 DNA: TGTGCCAGCAGCTCTGGGACCTCGGGAACTGAAGCTTTCTTT
CDR3 protein: CASSSGTSGTEAFF

J gene: TRBJ2-2
D gene: .
V gene: TRBV6-1
clone size: .
CDR3 DNA: TGTGCCAGCAGTGAAGGGGGGACCGGGGAGCTGTTTTTT
CDR3 protein: CASSEGGTGELFF

J gene: TRBJ1-5
D gene: .
V gene: TRBV2
clone size: .
CDR3 DNA: TGTGCCAGCAGTGAGTGGGGGTACCAGCCCCAGCATTTT
CDR3 protein: CASSEWGYQPQHF

J gene: TRBJ2-2
D gene: .
V gene: TRBV4-1
clone size: .
CDR3 DNA: TGCGCCAGCAGCCAAGAACAGTCGGGGACCGGGGAGCTGTTTTTT
CDR3 protein: CASSQEQSGTGELFF

J gene: TRBJ2-7
D gene: TRBD1
V gene: TRBV28
clone size: few
CDR3 DNA: TGTGCCAGCAGTTTAGACAGGGGGCGCCTTAGGTACGAGCAGTACTTC
CDR3 protein: CASSLDRGRLRYEQYF

J gene: TRBJ2-3
D gene: .
V gene: TRBV29-1
clone size: .
CDR3 DNA: TGCAGCGTCCAGACAGGGAGGGGAGATACGCAGTATTTT
CDR3 protein: CSVQTGRGDTQYF

J gene: TRBJ1-5
D gene: TRBD1
V gene: TRBV19
clone size: .
CDR3 DNA: TGTGCCAGTAGTGCGACAGGGACCCATCAGCCCCAGCATTTT
CDR3 protein: CASSATGTHQPQHF

J gene: TRBJ2-1
D gene: TRBD1
V gene: TRBV19
clone size: .
CDR3 DNA: TGTGCCAGTAGTATTGAGGGGGCCACCTACAATGAGCAGTTCTTC
CDR3 protein: CASSIEGATYNEQFF

J gene: TRBJ1-4
D gene: .
V gene: TRBV7-9
clone size: .
CDR3 DNA: TGTGCCAGCAGCTCTACAGGGTCAGGGTCAACTAATGAAAAACTGTTTTTT
CDR3 protein: CASSSTGSGSTNEKLFF

J gene: TRBJ2-7
D gene: TRBD2
V gene: TRBV5-1
clone size: .
CDR3 DNA: TGCGCCAGCAGCGCCCGGGCTAGCGGGAGAGACGAGCAGTACTTC
CDR3 protein: CASSARASGRDEQYF

J gene: TRBJ2-1
D gene: .
V gene: TRBV5-1
clone size: .
CDR3 DNA: TGCGCCAGCAGCCCCGGAGTTGCGGTGAGCTCCTACAATGAGCAGTTCTTC
CDR3 protein: CASSPGVAVSSYNEQFF

J gene: TRBJ2-5
D gene: .
V gene: TRBV29-1
clone size: .
CDR3 DNA: TGCAGCGTTGAAGATCCCAACAAAAGGGTAGGGACCCAGTACTTC
CDR3 protein: CSVEDPNKRVGTQYF

J gene: TRBJ1-6
D gene: TRBD1
V gene: TRBV30
clone size: .
CDR3 DNA: TGTGCCTGGAGTGTACCAGGGCAGGGGGGATCACCCCTCCACTTT
CDR3 protein: CAWSVPGQGGSPLHF

J gene: TRBJ1-1
D gene: .
V gene: TRBV27
clone size: .
CDR3 DNA: TGTGCCAGCAGTTCCAGTCACATGAACACTGAAGCTTTCTTT
CDR3 protein: CASSSSHMNTEAFF

J gene: TRBJ1-6
D gene: .
V gene: TRBV5-4
clone size: .
CDR3 DNA: TGTGCCAGCAGCTTGAGGGCAAATTCACCCCTCCACTTT
CDR3 protein: CASSLRANSPLHF

J gene: TRBJ1-6
D gene: .
V gene: TRBV30
clone size: few
CDR3 DNA: TGTGCCTGGAGTATACAGGGACCCTATTCACCCCTCCACTTT
CDR3 protein: CAWSIQGPYSPLHF

J gene: TRBJ1-6
D gene: .
V gene: TRBV4-1
clone size: .
CDR3 DNA: TGCGCCAGCAGCCAAGTCTGGCCAGGGGATAATTCACCCCTCCACTTT
CDR3 protein: CASSQVWPGDNSPLHF

J gene: TRBJ2-1
D gene: TRBD2
V gene: TRBV6-4
clone size: .
CDR3 DNA: TGTGCCAGCAGTGACGTAGCGGGTTCCCACGGTGAGCAGTTCTTC
CDR3 protein: CASSDVAGSHGEQFF

J gene: TRBJ1-2
D gene: .
V gene: TRBV7-8
clone size: .
CDR3 DNA: TGTGCCAGCAGCCACGAAACTAACTATGGCTACACCTTC
CDR3 protein: CASSHETNYGYTF

J gene: TRBJ2-2
D gene: .
V gene: TRBV5-4
clone size: .
CDR3 DNA: TGTGCCAGCACTGTCGGCGGACAGAGACAATTTAACACCGGGGAGCTGTTTTTT
CDR3 protein: CASTVGGQRQFNTGELFF